The 25 T cell receptor beta chains below were found in one sample sequenced in a study of OX40 agonist ivuxolimab in advanced cancers. Some clones are missing from TCRdb's copy, which holds only in-frame ones; the method was immunoSEQ multiplex PCR. Found here are about 90,000 clones, about 90% of them singletons; the top ten hold 1.5% to 2%. Specimen: CD4+ or CD8+ T cells sorted from blood, collected in a trial of the OX40 agonist ivuxolimab. These receptors were taken from an adult with an advanced solid tumor such as melanoma, head and neck, liver or kidney cancer.

This clone was seen a handful of times. Here the CDR3 reads CASSGAPKTVEETQYF. The CDR3, as DNA: TGTGCCAGCAGCGGAGCACCGAAGACAGTTGAGGAGACCCAGTACTTC. V and J are TRBV11-3 and TRBJ2-5; D perhaps matches TRBD1 (5 bases). This CDR3 comprises 16 residues. Per germline, CDR1 SGHNT and CDR2 YENEEA. The V and J ends lost 5 bases and 5 bases respectively, with 21 bases between them.

The chain is built from TRBV5-1 and TRBJ1-2, with 9 bases matching TRBD1. Germline values: CDR1 SGHRS, CDR2 YFSETQ. V dropped 2 bases and J dropped 6; count of bases not matched to a gene: 8. The CDR3 has 15 amino acids. As DNA, the CDR3 is TGCGCCAGCAGCTTTTTGGGACAGGGTGAGCATGGCTACACCTTC. Its translation: CASSFLGQGEHGYTF. The variable domain in full, with the rest retrieved from reference TRBV5-1 and TRBJ1-2, is KAGVTQTPRYLIKTRGQQVTLSCSPISGHRSVSWYQQTPGQGLQFLFEYFSETQRNKGNFPGRFSGRQFSNSRSEMNVSTLELGDSALYLCASSFLGQGEHGYTFGSGTRLTVV.

CDR3 sequence reads: CASSLALNEQYF. The CDR3 nucleotides read TGTGCCAGCAGCTTAGCCCTGAACGAGCAGTACTTC. The J gene is TRBJ2-7, the V gene TRBV7-9; no firm D call. The ends were cut back, 0 bases at V and 5 bases at J, with 5 bases in the middle. The CDR3 is 12 amino acids. Germline values: CDR1 SEHNR, CDR2 FQNEAQ (reference sequence).

This chain connects TRBV5-1 to TRBJ2-2; possibly TRBD1 or TRBD2 for D (5 bases each). This CDR3 is built from 16 residues. Germline-derived CDR1 and CDR2 are SGHRS and YFSETQ. Trimming pared 4 bases from V and 0 bases from J, leaving 13 bases between. CDR3 protein: CASSRTGTTNTGELFF. The CDR3 DNA follows: TGCGCCAGCAGCAGAACCGGGACCACGAACACCGGGGAGCTGTTTTTT.

V is TRBV11-2 and J is TRBJ2-7; D remains ambiguous. Per germline, CDR1 SGHAT and CDR2 FQNNGV. CDR3 length: 16 amino acids. V dropped 5 bases and J dropped 3 bases, with 20 bases sitting between them. As DNA, the CDR3 is TGTGCCAGCAGCCGATGGACGGACCAGAGCGTCTACGAGCAGTACTTC. As protein: CASSRWTDQSVYEQYF. Full variable domain (remainder filled in from reference TRBV11-2 and TRBJ2-7): EAGVAQSPRYKIIEKRQSVAFWCNPISGHATLYWYQQILGQGPKLLIQFQNNGVVDDSQLPKDRFSAERLKGVDSTLKIQPAKLEDSAVYLCASSRWTDQSVYEQYFGPGTRLTVT.

The chain combines TRBV4-1 with TRBJ2-7; D gene unclear. Germline V CDR1 and CDR2: MGHRA, YSYEKL. V lost 0 bases, J lost 10 bases, and 16 bases lay in between. The CDR3 spans 14 residues. The CDR3 DNA is TGCGCCAGCAGCCAAGATTTACCACTTGGGGAACAGTACTTC. Its translation: CASSQDLPLGEQYF.

The V call is TRBV19, the J call TRBJ2-1; D possibly corresponds to TRBD1 (5 bases). The CDR3 is 14 residues long. Germline CDR1 is LNHDA and CDR2 is SQIVND (reference sequence). V was cut by 4 bases and J by 1 base, with 8 bases left in between. CDR3 bases: TGTGCCAGTAGTAAGGGGTTTTCCTACAATGAGCAGTTCTTC. Translating it yields CASSKGFSYNEQFF.

The chain has TRBV29-1 and TRBJ2-7; 10 bases are shared with TRBD1. The CDR3 spans 13 residues. J lost 5 bases, V lost 6 bases, and 7 bases had no gene match. Germline lookup yields CDR1 SQVTM and CDR2 ANQGSEA. The CDR3 loop is CSVLRDRGNEQYF. The CDR3 DNA follows: TGCAGCGTGCTCCGGGACAGGGGTAACGAGCAGTACTTC.

V usage is TRBV15 and J usage is TRBJ2-1; 11 nucleotides align to TRBD1. The CDR3 is made up of 15 amino acids. Germline V gene sequence: CDR1 LNHNV, CDR2 YYDKDF (reference sequence). With 3 bases clipped from V and 2 bases from J, the junction kept 0 bases outside the gene matches. The DNA for the CDR3 is TGTGCCACCAGCAGGGGACAGGGGGCCTACAATGAGCAGTTCTTC. As protein: CATSRGQGAYNEQFF.

This clone has just one count. V is TRBV28 and J is TRBJ1-1; no firm D call. Germline assignment: CDR1 MDHEN and CDR2 SYDVKM. The CDR3 totals 13 residues. The ends were cut back, 4 bases at V and 0 bases at J, with 6 bases in the middle. The CDR3 spells CASSSHMNTEAFF. Written as DNA, the CDR3 is TGTGCCAGCAGTTCACATATGAACACTGAAGCTTTCTTT.

As concerns this clone: One junction end does not reproduce the germline sequence, and a read error may be involved. The chain recombines TRBV4-3 with TRBJ2-1, with 8 nucleotides matching TRBD1. The CDR3 covers 15 residues. Germline loops: CDR1 LGHNA, CDR2 YSLEER. CDR3 region: CASSKEGTGYNEQFF. CDR3 bases: TGCGCCAGCAGCAAAGAGGGGACAGGTTACAATGAGCAGTTCTTC.

This chain uses TRBV6-1 with TRBJ2-5, with 7 bases matching TRBD1. The junction had 12 bases not matched to a gene; V was cut back by 7 bases and J by 4 bases. CDR3 length: 15 amino acids. Per germline, CDR1 MNHNS and CDR2 SASEGT. The CDR3 spells CASKLRQGVGETQYF. CDR3 nucleotide sequence: TGTGCCAGCAAGTTGCGGCAGGGGGTAGGAGAGACCCAGTACTTC.

V gene TRBV28 combines with J gene TRBJ2-3, with TRBD2 identical over 7 bases. Germline CDR1 and CDR2: MDHEN and SYDVKM. CDR3 size: 13 residues. V shed 5 bases and J 2 bases; nucleotides not matched to a gene: 1. The CDR3 DNA reads as TGTGCCAGCAGTCGGGACTACACAGATACGCAGTATTTT. Its translation is CASSRDYTDTQYF. The full variable domain, completed using reference TRBV28 and TRBJ2-3, is DVKVTQSSRYLVKRTGEKVFLECVQDMDHENMFWYRQDPGLGLRLIYFSYDVKMKEKGDIPEGYSVSREKKERFSLILESASTNQTSMYLCASSRDYTDTQYFGPGTRLTVL.

The chain employs TRBV6-5 and TRBJ2-7; 8 nucleotides line up with TRBD2. The germline CDR1 and CDR2 sequences are MNHEY and SVGAGI. The CDR3 is 15 residues long. The ends lost 5 bases at V and 5 bases at J; junction bases unmatched: 11. This CDR3 is CASSTHQREWNEQYF. The CDR3 DNA sequence: TGTGCCAGCAGTACCCACCAGCGGGAGTGGAACGAGCAGTACTTC.

In this sample, this clone turned up once. The chain employs TRBV28 and TRBJ2-5; unclear D gene. The CDR3 extends over 13 amino acids. Trimming pared 4 bases from V and 7 bases from J, leaving 13 bases between. Germline lookup yields CDR1 MDHEN and CDR2 SYDVKM. The CDR3: CASSSVPGGTQYF. DNA of the CDR3: TGTGCCAGCAGTTCGGTCCCCGGCGGGACCCAGTACTTC.

The count of this clone is one. This rearrangement joins TRBV28 to TRBJ2-1; 9 nucleotides line up with TRBD2. The germline CDR1 and CDR2 sequences are MDHEN and SYDVKM. The CDR3 extends over 17 amino acids. Trimming cost V 5 bases and J 2 bases; bases outside gene matches: 10. The CDR3: CASSGGLAGRPYNEQFF. CDR3 nucleotides: TGTGCCAGCAGTGGGGGTCTAGCGGGAAGACCCTACAATGAGCAGTTCTTC.

This chain links TRBV6-4 with TRBJ2-2; the match to TRBD2 covers 11 bases. V shed 8 bases, J shed 4 bases, and the junction held 6 bases outside the gene matches. The V gene's germline CDR1 is MRHNA and CDR2 SNTAGT. The CDR3 has 15 residues. CDR3 loop: CASSLTSGITGELFF. CDR3 nucleotides: TGTGCCAGCTCCTTGACTAGCGGGATCACCGGGGAGCTGTTTTTT.

The V call is TRBV30, the J call TRBJ2-7; no firm D call. Germline-derived CDR1 and CDR2 are GTSNPN and SVGIG (reference sequence). V lost 0 bases to trimming and J lost 0 bases, with 12 bases between them. The CDR3 has 15 amino acids. CDR3 in DNA: TGTGCCTGGAGTGTACTGACTTCCAGCTCCTACGAGCAGTACTTC. It is translated as CAWSVLTSSSYEQYF.

The V gene is TRBV9, the J gene TRBJ2-2, with 11 bases fitting TRBD2. Looked up from germline, CDR1 is SGDLS and CDR2 is YYNGEE. V trimming: 1 base; J trimming: 4 bases; junction bases outside the gene matches: 9. This CDR3 region has 18 residues. The CDR3 spells CASSVSSSGRFRTGELFF. Written as DNA, the CDR3 is TGTGCCAGCAGCGTAAGCTCTAGCGGGAGGTTTCGCACCGGGGAGCTGTTTTTT.

The chain couples TRBV11-2 to TRBJ2-2, with 14 bases matching TRBD2. V dropped 5 bases and J dropped 5; count of bases not matched to a gene: 10. There are 18 residues in the CDR3. Germline CDR1 is SGHAT and CDR2 is FQNNGV. The chain's CDR3 is CASSQRLAGGPRTGELFF. CDR3 nucleotides: TGTGCCAGCAGCCAGCGACTAGCGGGAGGGCCGCGAACCGGGGAGCTGTTTTTT.

The rearrangement joins TRBV5-1 to TRBJ2-3; D ambiguous. CDR3 size: 15 residues. Germline V gene data show CDR1 as SGHRS and CDR2 as YFSETQ. V was shortened by 1 base and J by 2 bases, with 11 bases between the two germline ends. The CDR3 coding sequence is TGCGCCAGCAGCTTGAATCCGGAGAACACAGATACGCAGTATTTT. Translation gives CASSLNPENTDTQYF.

The gene calls are TRBV30 and TRBJ2-7; 9 nucleotides match TRBD1. Trimming took 2 bases from V and 5 from J; bases not matched to a gene: 7. This CDR3 has 14 residues. Germline V gene sequence: CDR1 GTSNPN, CDR2 SVGIG (reference sequence). The chain's CDR3 is CAWSPGQGYDEQYF. The CDR3 DNA reads as TGTGCCTGGAGTCCGGGACAGGGTTACGACGAGCAGTACTTC.

V usage is TRBV2 and J usage is TRBJ2-7; D may be TRBD1 or TRBD2 (5 bases each). The germline V and J ends were trimmed by 6 bases and 1 base, with 16 bases remaining between them. CDR1 and CDR2 from the germline V gene are SNHLY and FYNNEI. The length of the CDR3 is 15 residues. For the CDR3, the DNA is TGTGCCAGCAGGCTTCGGGGCGCCCCGTCCTACGAGCAGTACTTC. This translates into CASRLRGAPSYEQYF.

The chain links TRBV7-2 to TRBJ2-3; 7 bases match TRBD2. Unmatched junction bases numbered 14, after V lost 5 bases and J lost 6 bases. Germline V gene lookup returns CDR1 SGHTA and CDR2 FQGNSA. The CDR3 extends over 16 amino acids. The chain's CDR3 is CASSTGGEGVIDTQYF. CDR3 coding DNA: TGTGCCAGCAGCACCGGAGGGGAGGGCGTCATTGATACGCAGTATTTT. Drawing the rest from reference TRBV7-2 and TRBJ2-3, the complete variable domain is GAGVSQSPSNKVTEKGKDVELRCDPISGHTALYWYRQSLGQGLEFLIYFQGNSAPDKSGLPSDRFSAERTGGSVSTLTIQRTQQEDSAVYLCASSTGGEGVIDTQYFGPGTRLTVL.

The V call is TRBV28, the J call TRBJ2-7; D is ambiguous. From germline, CDR1 is MDHEN and CDR2 SYDVKM. This CDR3 is built from 11 residues. V was pared by 8 bases and J by 4 bases, with 9 bases between. CDR3 residues: CASGDKYEQYF. The CDR3 DNA is TGTGCCAGCGGAGACAAGTACGAGCAGTACTTC.